The 2 T cell receptor beta chains given below trace back to one sample, sequenced in a study of T cell repertoires in cytomegalovirus infection. A single record per CDR3 protein comes from TCRdb applying MiXCR to the reads. The repertoire holds about 160,000 distinct CDR3 sequences, with about a fifth as singletons. These receptors lack a known antigen. Material: CD8+ T cells from cultured PBMCs, obtained from culture after CMV antigen stimulation. These receptors all come from a human donor in good health (CMV status not recorded). Some clones in this sample may be carry-over from other donors' samples.

V and J are TRBV6-2 or TRBV6-3 and TRBJ2-1, with no clear D. The V gene's germline CDR1 is MNHEY and CDR2 SVGEGT. The CDR3 is made up of 15 amino acids. Trimming stripped 2 bases from V and 0 bases from J, with 8 bases between. CDR3 DNA sequence: TGTGCCAGCAGTTACGCCTTGAGCTCCTACAATGAGCAGTTCTTC. Amino acids: CASSYALSSYNEQFF.

This clonotype was detected only a few times. The chain carries TRBV7-2 and TRBJ2-5; D tentatively fits TRBD1 or TRBD2 (5 bases each). The germline V and J ends were trimmed by 2 bases and 5 bases, with 18 bases remaining between them. In germline, CDR1 is SGHTA, CDR2 FQGNSA. The length of the CDR3 is 16 residues. CDR3 nucleotide sequence: TGTGCCAGCAGCTTAATATGGGGGACGCTAGACGAGACCCAGTACTTC. It encodes CASSLIWGTLDETQYF. The full variable domain, in which reference TRBV7-2 and TRBJ2-5 provide the parts outside the CDR3, is GAGVSQSPSNKVTEKGKDVELRCDPISGHTALYWYRQSLGQGLEFLIYFQGNSAPDKSGLPSDRFSAERTGGSVSTLTIQRTQQEDSAVYLCASSLIWGTLDETQYFGPGTRLLVL.